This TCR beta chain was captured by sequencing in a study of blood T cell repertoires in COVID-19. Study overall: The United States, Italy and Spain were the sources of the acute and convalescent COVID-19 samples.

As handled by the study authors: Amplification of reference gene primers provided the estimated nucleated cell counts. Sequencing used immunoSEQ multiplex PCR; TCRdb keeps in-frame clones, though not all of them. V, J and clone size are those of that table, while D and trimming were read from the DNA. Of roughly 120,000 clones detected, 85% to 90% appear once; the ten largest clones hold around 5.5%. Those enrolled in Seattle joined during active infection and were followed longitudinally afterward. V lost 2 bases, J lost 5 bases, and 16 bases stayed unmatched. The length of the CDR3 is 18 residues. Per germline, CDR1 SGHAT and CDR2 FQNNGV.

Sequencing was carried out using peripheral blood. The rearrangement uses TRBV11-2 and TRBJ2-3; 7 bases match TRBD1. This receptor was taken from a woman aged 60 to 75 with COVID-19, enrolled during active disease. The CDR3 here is CASSLRRGQAIGEDTQYF. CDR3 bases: TGTGCCAGCAGCTTAAGACGCGGACAGGCCATAGGTGAAGATACGCAGTATTTT.